The 8 T cell receptor beta chains below come from one sample, sequenced in a study of shared clonotypes between healthy human individuals. The assay was immunoSEQ multiplex PCR, and TCRdb's table has in-frame clones only and misses some. Here the sample spans approximately 980,000 clones, around three quarters being singletons. The sample comprised memory CD4+ T cells sorted from blood. The subset was: CD45RA-negative fraction. The receptors were sampled from a man aged 18-30 years in good health.

The CDR3 bases are TGTGCCAGCAGTTTAACCGACAGGGTCACCGGGGAGCTGTTTTTT. The encoded protein is CASSLTDRVTGELFF. This sequence joins TRBV27 and TRBJ2-2; 7 bases are shared with TRBD1. Germline V gives CDR1 MNHEY, CDR2 SMNVEV (reference sequence). The CDR3 is 15 residues long. V gave up 2 bases and J gave up 4 bases; unmatched junction bases: 4.

The V gene is TRBV30, the J gene TRBJ1-2; the D gene is possibly TRBD1 (6 bases). The germline V gene encodes CDR1 GTSNPN and CDR2 SVGIG (reference sequence). This CDR3 is built from 13 residues. V was pared by 2 bases and J by 2 bases, with 9 bases between. DNA of the CDR3: TGTGCCTGGAGTCAAGGGGGGAACTATGGCTACACCTTC. Encoded protein: CAWSQGGNYGYTF.

The chain employs TRBV6-6 and TRBJ1-6; 9 bases are a match to TRBD1. CDR1 is MNHNY and CDR2 is SVGAGI in the germline V gene (reference sequence). After removal of 0 bases from V and 10 bases from J, the junction contained 4 bases not matched to a gene. CDR3 size: 15 residues. As DNA, the CDR3 is TGTGCCAGCAGTTACTCGGGACAGGGTGGCTCACCCCTCCACTTT. It translates to CASSYSGQGGSPLHF.

The chain combines TRBV6-6 with TRBJ2-1; TRBD2 aligns across 8 bases. Per the germline V gene, CDR1 is MNHNY and CDR2 is SVGAGI (reference sequence). The CDR3 is 15 residues long. J was trimmed by 7 bases and V by 0 bases; bases with no gene match: 5. In DNA, the CDR3 is TGTGCCAGCAGTTACTCCGGGGGGGCGAGAAATGAGCAGTTCTTC. Protein sequence: CASSYSGGARNEQFF.

The chain employs TRBV6-5 and TRBJ1-5; no definite D call. This CDR3 spans 12 amino acids. Germline V gene sequence: CDR1 MNHEY, CDR2 SVGAGI. Trimming took off 6 bases at V and 6 bases at J, with 9 bases between the two ends. CDR3 bases: TGTGCCAGCAGCTCTGGGAGTCAGCCCCAGCATTTT. Protein: CASSSGSQPQHF.

This clone was seen once. The J gene is TRBJ2-1, the V gene TRBV5-1; 10 bases line up with TRBD1. The CDR3 runs to 15 residues. The V segment lost 4 bases and the J segment 6 bases; nucleotides outside the gene matches: 7. The germline CDR1 and CDR2 sequences are SGHRS and YFSETQ. The CDR3 sequence: CASSPRTGGRNEQFF. CDR3 DNA sequence: TGCGCCAGCAGCCCAAGGACAGGGGGGCGCAATGAGCAGTTCTTC.

The gene calls are TRBV7-8 and TRBJ2-1; 9 bases match TRBD1. The CDR3 is 14 amino acids. The germline CDR1 and CDR2 sequences are SGHVS and FQNEAQ. With V trimmed by 7 bases and J by 5 bases, 6 bases remained unmatched. The CDR3 reads CASTMGTGNNEQFF. The CDR3 coding sequence is TGTGCCAGCACCATGGGGACAGGGAACAATGAGCAGTTCTTC. The variable domain in full, with the rest retrieved from reference TRBV7-8 and TRBJ2-1, is GAGVSQSPRYKVAKRGQDVALRCDPISGHVSLFWYQQALGQGPEFLTYFQNEAQLDKSGLPSDRFFAERPEGSVSTLKIQRTQQEDSAVYLCASTMGTGNNEQFFGPGTRLTVL.

V and J are TRBV5-4 and TRBJ2-5; D remains unclear. V lost 1 base and J lost 2, with 3 bases in between. This CDR3 is built from 12 residues. From germline, CDR1 is SGHNT and CDR2 YYREEE (reference sequence). The CDR3: CASSLWQETQYF. Here the CDR3 DNA reads TGTGCCAGCAGCTTGTGGCAAGAGACCCAGTACTTC.